The 23 T cell receptor beta chains presented below share a single source sample, sequenced in a study of blood T cell repertoires in COVID-19. Sequencing was performed with immunoSEQ multiplex PCR; in TCRdb, only in-frame clones are kept and a portion is missing. Of some 250,000 clones in the sample, approximately 83% are singletons; the top ten hold 1.5% to 2%. The source material was PBMCs or T cells enriched from blood (not recorded which). These receptors were collected from a woman in her 50s who had recovered from COVID-19.

The rearrangement joins TRBV19 to TRBJ2-7, with TRBD1 identical over 7 bases. The CDR3 totals 14 residues. V lost 3 bases and J lost 3; bases outside the gene matches: 5. The germline V gene has CDR1 LNHDA and CDR2 SQIVND (reference sequence). This chain's CDR3 is CASSIRTGYYEQYF. For the CDR3, the DNA is TGTGCCAGTAGTATTAGGACAGGATACTACGAGCAGTACTTC.

The chain links TRBV5-4 to TRBJ1-2, with 10 bases lining up with TRBD1. Germline trimming cut 4 bases from V and 4 bases from J; bases unmatched to any gene: 7. CDR1 and CDR2 (germline): SGHNT, YYREEE (reference sequence). The CDR3 contains 15 residues. In nucleotides, the CDR3 is TGTGCCAGCAGCCTCGGACAGGGGGATGGCTATGGCTACACCTTC. Protein product: CASSLGQGDGYGYTF.

The chain is built from TRBV3-1 (or the pseudogene TRBV3-2) and TRBJ1-6; D remains unclear. Germline loops: CDR1 LGHDT, CDR2 YNNKEL (reference sequence). Trimming removed 4 bases at V and 6 bases at J, with 10 bases between. The CDR3 is 14 residues long. The CDR3 coding sequence is TGTGCCAGCAGCCCCGTGAGTCTTAATTCACCCCTCCACTTT. Translated: CASSPVSLNSPLHF.

The chain is built from TRBV19 and TRBJ1-5; 7 bases line up with TRBD1. The CDR3 spans 15 residues. Germline CDR1 reads LNHDA; CDR2 reads SQIVND (reference sequence). The ends lost 4 bases at V and 4 bases at J; junction bases unmatched: 7. CDR3 nucleotides: TGTGCCAGTAGTAAAGCCAGGGGGTGGAATCAGCCCCAGCATTTT. It yields the protein CASSKARGWNQPQHF.

This clone was counted only a few times. The chain carries TRBV7-2 and TRBJ2-2, with D possibly TRBD2 on 6 matching bases. The CDR3 covers 14 residues. The V and J ends lost 3 bases and 1 base respectively, with 6 bases between them. Germline lookup yields CDR1 SGHTA and CDR2 FQGNSA. The CDR3 DNA sequence: TGTGCCAGCAGCTTGGGGGGGAACACCGGGGAGCTGTTTTTT. Translating gives CASSLGGNTGELFF.

Here the CDR3 reads CASTRGQASTDTQYF. CDR3 in DNA: TGTGCCAGCACCAGGGGACAGGCAAGCACAGATACGCAGTATTTT. The V and J genes are TRBV27 and TRBJ2-3; 8 bases are shared with TRBD1. Trimming took 7 bases from V and 0 from J; bases not matched to a gene: 6. Germline V gene data show CDR1 as MNHEY and CDR2 as SMNVEV (reference sequence). The CDR3 has 15 amino acids.

The chain uses TRBV28 and TRBJ1-2; no clear D. CDR3 length: 10 amino acids. Deletions cut 8 bases from V and 8 bases from J, with 9 bases between. Per germline, CDR1 MDHEN and CDR2 SYDVKM. The CDR3 region has the DNA TGTGCCAGCGGAATAGCGGGCTACACCTTC. Protein product: CASGIAGYTF.

The chain couples TRBV5-1 to TRBJ1-1; possible D gene TRBD1, 5 bases. The CDR3 spans 14 residues. V lost 2 bases, J lost 1 base, and 9 bases lay in between. Germline CDR1 and CDR2: SGHRS and YFSETQ. Written as DNA, the CDR3 is TGCGCCAGCAGCTTACAGGAGAGGAACACTGAAGCTTTCTTT. Amino acids: CASSLQERNTEAFF.

V usage is TRBV7-9 and J usage is TRBJ2-5, with D possibly matching TRBD1 (6 bases). Germline assignment: CDR1 SEHNR and CDR2 FQNEAQ (reference sequence). Trimming removed 6 bases at V and 2 bases at J, with 22 bases between. This CDR3 has 17 amino acids. The CDR3, as DNA: TGTGCCAGCAGGGGAATAATAGGGACATCCCTTCAAGAGACCCAGTACTTC. This sequence encodes CASRGIIGTSLQETQYF.

V and J are TRBV11-2 and TRBJ2-2, with 7 positions matching TRBD2. The ends lost 1 base at V and 5 bases at J; junction bases unmatched: 7. The length of the CDR3 is 16 residues. From germline, CDR1 is SGHAT and CDR2 FQNNGV. This CDR3 is CASSLVLGRETGELFF. The CDR3 DNA sequence: TGTGCCAGCAGCTTAGTCTTAGGGCGGGAGACCGGGGAGCTGTTTTTT.

The chain couples TRBV2 to TRBJ2-2; perhaps TRBD1 as D (6 bases). Trimming removed 7 bases from V and 1 base from J, with 10 bases in between. CDR3 length equals 14 residues. The germline CDR1 and CDR2 sequences are SNHLY and FYNNEI. CDR3 sequence: CASKVQGNTGELFF. The CDR3 nucleotides read TGTGCCAGCAAGGTACAGGGGAACACCGGGGAGCTGTTTTTT.

The rearrangement uses TRBV3-1 (or the pseudogene TRBV3-2) and TRBJ2-5; D possibly corresponds to TRBD2 (6 bases). The germline V and J ends were trimmed by 2 bases and 5 bases, with 15 bases remaining between them. The CDR3 is made up of 15 amino acids. Per the germline V gene, CDR1 is LGHDT and CDR2 is YNNKEL (reference sequence). CDR3 loop: CASSQPTTGDETQYF. CDR3 nucleotide sequence: TGTGCCAGCAGCCAACCTACGACGGGGGACGAGACCCAGTACTTC.

V usage is TRBV23-1 and J usage is TRBJ2-1; no definite D call. Being an ORF, TRBV23-1 has a function that is uncertain. The V and J ends lost 2 bases and 0 bases respectively, with 11 bases between them. The CDR3 covers 16 residues. The CDR3 spells CASSQPAGGSYNEQFF. The CDR3 nucleotides are TGCGCCAGCAGTCAACCTGCAGGTGGCTCCTACAATGAGCAGTTCTTC.

V and J are TRBV27 and TRBJ2-1; TRBD2 is a possible D gene (5 bases). This CDR3 has 16 residues. CDR1 is MNHEY, CDR2 SMNVEV, per germline (reference sequence). The ends were cut back, 5 bases at V and 7 bases at J, with 21 bases in the middle. The chain's CDR3 is CASSPPSGFYTNEQFF. In DNA, the CDR3 is TGTGCCAGCAGTCCCCCCTCGGGATTTTATACGAATGAGCAGTTCTTC.

This clone has only a few counts. The chain employs TRBV3-1 (or the pseudogene TRBV3-2) and TRBJ2-5, with 14 nucleotides matching TRBD2. The V and J ends lost 4 bases and 9 bases, in that order; junction bases with no gene match: 7. This CDR3 comprises 15 residues. In germline, CDR1 is LGHDT, CDR2 YNNKEL (reference sequence). The CDR3 nucleotides are TGTGCCAGCAGCCTCGCGAGGACTAGCGGGAGGCCCCAGTACTTC. This gives the protein CASSLARTSGRPQYF.

The V call is TRBV21-1, the J call TRBJ2-1; whether TRBD1, the table's D call, matches the DNA was not checked. TRBV21-1 is assigned pseudogene status. CDR3 length: 17 residues. The CDR3 spells CASSKVGVPPSYNEQFF. The CDR3 DNA reads TGTGCCAGCAGCAAAGTGGGCGTACCCCCTTCCTACAATGAGCAGTTCTTC.

This clone is deemed medium-sized. V gene TRBV5-1 combines with J gene TRBJ1-6; tentatively, D is TRBD1 (5 bases). Germline V lookup: CDR1 SGHRS, CDR2 YFSETQ. V lost 4 bases to trimming and J lost 8 bases, with 19 bases between them. The CDR3 is 16 amino acids. In DNA, the CDR3 is TGCGCCAGCAGCCCTACCGACCGCGGGGGGGATTCACCCCTCCACTTT. Translation: CASSPTDRGGDSPLHF.

The CDR3 sequence: CASSLYYGHSYEQYF. CDR3 bases: TGTGCCAGCAGCCTCTACTATGGCCATTCCTACGAGCAGTACTTC. The chain links TRBV3-1 (or the pseudogene TRBV3-2) to TRBJ2-7; the D is unclear. Germline CDR1 is LGHDT and CDR2 is YNNKEL (reference sequence). Trimming cost V 4 bases and J 1 base, with 14 bases left between them. The CDR3 covers 15 residues.

The genes are TRBV6-1 and TRBJ1-6; D is possibly TRBD1 (6 bases). The CDR3 is 16 residues long. The V gene's germline CDR1 is MNHNS and CDR2 SASEGT. Between the trimmed V and J ends, which lost 4 bases and 5 bases, there was a span of 15 bases. CDR3 loop: CASSAGGLGNNSPLHF. As DNA, the CDR3 is TGTGCCAGCAGTGCGGGGGGCCTCGGAAATAATTCACCCCTCCACTTT.

This chain links TRBV28 with TRBJ2-7, with a tentative D call TRBD1 (6 bases). The CDR3 contains 12 residues. The ends were cut back, 8 bases at V and 2 bases at J, with 10 bases in the middle. CDR1 MDHEN and CDR2 SYDVKM come from the germline V gene. CDR3 coding DNA: TGTGCCAGCTCTTCAGGGGCCTACGAGCAGTACTTC. This sequence encodes CASSSGAYEQYF.

The chain carries TRBV23-1 and TRBJ1-1; possible D gene TRBD1, 6 bases. TRBV23-1 counts as an open reading frame of uncertain function. CDR3 length: 14 residues. V dropped 6 bases and J dropped 1 base, with 12 bases sitting between them. CDR3 bases: TGCGCCAGCAGCCGGGGAGGGGGGAACACTGAAGCTTTCTTT. This sequence encodes CASSRGGGNTEAFF.

The CDR3 region has the DNA TGTGCCAGCTCACCGCCGGACGGGGGTAATGAAAAACTGTTTTTT. It yields the protein CASSPPDGGNEKLFF. The genes are TRBV18 and TRBJ1-4; D possibly corresponds to TRBD1 (5 bases). Germline V CDR1 and CDR2: KGHSH, LQKENI. The CDR3 sequence is 15 residues long. Trimming shortened V by 3 bases and J by 4 bases, and 12 bases separated the two germline ends. Using reference TRBV18 and TRBJ1-4 for the parts outside the CDR3, the full variable domain is NAGVMQNPRHLVRRRGQEARLRCSPMKGHSHVYWYRQLPEEGLKFMVYLQKENIIDESGMPKERFSAEFPKEGPSILRIQQVVRGDSAAYFCASSPPDGGNEKLFFGSGTQLSVL.

This sequence joins TRBV7-9 and TRBJ2-5; weak D call: TRBD2 (5 bases). CDR1 is SEHNR and CDR2 is FQNEAQ in the germline V gene (reference sequence). The ends were cut back, 8 bases at V and 5 bases at J, with 15 bases in the middle. This CDR3 is 13 amino acids long. Here the CDR3 reads CASGARGWETQYF. For the CDR3, the DNA is TGTGCCAGCGGCGCACGGGGATGGGAGACCCAGTACTTC.